The rows below give T cell receptor beta chains drawn from one sample of a study of blood T cells in healthy people across ages. TCRdb re-analysed the 5' RACE reads in MiXCR, keeping a single row per CDR3 protein. The sample lists around 800,000 distinct CDR3 sequences, around a quarter occurring once. These data are also associated with another study on T cells of mothers and their children.

Sequencing was carried out using blood. Receptors originate from a boy aged 5-17 years in good health. Each CDR3 is given with its conserved first and last residue. Fields, in order: V gene, CDR3 protein.

V: TRBV5-1; CDR3: CASSLERVGNGYTF
V: TRBV7-2; CDR3: CASSLASGSPGYTF
V: TRBV5-1; CDR3: CASTPGQVRSEAFF
V: TRBV5-4; CDR3: CASSLWSSSGEKLFF
V: TRBV10-3; CDR3: CAISESSGNTIYF
V: TRBV29-1; CDR3: CSVKPGQAADTQYF
V: TRBV10-3; CDR3: CAISESRRQVDGETQYF
V: TRBV7-6; CDR3: CASSFLDPGREQFF
V: TRBV13; CDR3: CASSLMGRVSYEQYF
V: TRBV5-1; CDR3: CASSFGGGSTYLQETQYF
V: TRBV24-1; CDR3: CATSDPGGDTQYF
V: TRBV6-6; CDR3: CASRGDRSYEQYF
V: TRBV28; CDR3: CASRLQRGGEETQYF
V: TRBV28; CDR3: CASSEISPSTDTQYF
V: TRBV29-1; CDR3: CSVFGSYYEQYF
V: TRBV3-1; CDR3: CASGDAQDPLHF
V: TRBV14; CDR3: CASSERTGTGIYEQYF
V: TRBV29-1; CDR3: CSVGLSRGNEKLFF
V: TRBV6-5; CDR3: CASSYSTGGIGTDTQYF
V: TRBV2; CDR3: CASSGPVRAEYEQYF
V: TRBV27; CDR3: CASSTITRTSTDTQYF